This T cell receptor (beta chain) comes out of a study of beta chain features in type 1 diabetes. Study results and caveats: Fewer junction insertions and more nucleotide deletions appeared in type 1 diabetes patients. Researchers report that Type 1 diabetes patients had moderately but significantly shorter TCRB CDR3s across all four CD4+ subsets.

On average, the one heparinised blood draw given by each donor was around 110 mL. This clone showed up just a few times. The antigen is unknown. Reverse transcribing all isolated RNA meant expressed TCRB transcripts were sequenced. Libraries were prepared by immunoSEQ multiplex PCR; TCRdb keeps only in-frame clonotypes and omits some of them. The table includes around 650,000 clones, around 12% detected once. V was cut by 1 base and J by 6 bases, with 16 bases left in between. Looked up from germline, CDR1 is SEHNR and CDR2 is FQNEAQ (reference sequence). The CDR3 runs 17 residues. Sequenced sample: naive CD4+ T cells from blood. The rearrangement uses TRBV7-9 and TRBJ1-6, with no clear D. This TCR derives from a man younger than 40 with type 1 diabetes. CDR3 sequence reads: CASSLVGNWQVNSPLHF. The CDR3 nucleotides are TGTGCCAGCAGCTTAGTGGGAAATTGGCAGGTTAATTCACCCCTCCACTTT.